The clone carrying this TCR beta chain occurred once. These data belong to a study of blood T cell repertoires in COVID-19. For the study at large: The origin of the acute and convalescent COVID-19 samples was the United States, Italy and Spain.

The repertoire was sequenced with immunoSEQ multiplex PCR; TCRdb's copy has only in-frame clones and lacks some. The table has 400,000 to 450,000 clones, around nine tenths seen once. The junction had 7 bases not matched to a gene; V was cut back by 2 bases and J by 4 bases. Germline lookup yields CDR1 MNHEY and CDR2 SVGAGI. The CDR3 covers 15 residues. This TCR was sampled from a young man with COVID-19, enrolled during active disease. The sequencing input was peripheral blood. The V call is TRBV6-5, the J call TRBJ1-2, with 7 positions matching TRBD1. This chain's CDR3 is CASSYRQGRGYGYTF. CDR3 nucleotide sequence: TGTGCCAGCAGTTACCGACAGGGTAGAGGCTATGGCTACACCTTC.